These 13 T cell receptor beta chains came from one sample sequenced in a study of blood T cell repertoires in COVID-19. Sequencing used immunoSEQ multiplex PCR; TCRdb keeps in-frame clones, though not all of them. Among 120,000 or so clones, 85% to 90% were seen once, and the ten largest hold 1.5%. The sample comprised peripheral blood. The receptor set was obtained from a human donor in a cohort sampled during active COVID-19.

The chain is built from TRBV5-4 and TRBJ1-1; the D gene is possibly TRBD1 (5 bases). This CDR3 is 17 amino acids long. V lost 0 bases and J lost 4, with 19 bases in between. CDR1 SGHNT and CDR2 YYREEE come from the germline V gene (reference sequence). In DNA, the CDR3 is TGTGCCAGCAGCTTGGGATTAAGGATAGGGGCCGGCACTGAAGCTTTCTTT. Encoded protein: CASSLGLRIGAGTEAFF.

The CDR3 DNA reads as TGTGCCTGGAGTGTATACGGCAGGGTTCCCTATGGCTACACCTTC. Protein sequence: CAWSVYGRVPYGYTF. V is TRBV30 and J is TRBJ1-2, with D perhaps matching TRBD1 (5 bases). This CDR3 is built from 15 residues. The germline CDR1 and CDR2 sequences are GTSNPN and SVGIG (reference sequence). V was cut by 0 bases and J by 4 bases, with 15 bases left in between.

This clone was seen only once. The rearrangement uses TRBV5-8 and TRBJ2-5, with a tentative D call TRBD2 (6 bases). This CDR3 contains 13 residues. The V end lost 4 bases, the J end lost 4 bases, and 11 bases lay between the germline ends. The germline gives CDR1 SGHTS, CDR2 YDEGEE. CDR3 in DNA: TGTGCCAGCAGCCCCCGGGGGAGAGAGACCCAGTACTTC. This codes for CASSPRGRETQYF.

The V call is TRBV4-2, the J call TRBJ2-5, with TRBD2 as a possible D gene (6 bases). This CDR3 is 16 amino acids long. CDR1 is LGHNA and CDR2 is YNFKEQ in the germline V gene. V was trimmed by 0 bases and J by 3 bases, leaving 14 bases between them. For the CDR3, the DNA is TGTGCCAGCAGCCAAGAAGGGCCGACGGGGGAAGAGACCCAGTACTTC. Translating it yields CASSQEGPTGEETQYF.

For the CDR3, the DNA is TGTGCCAGCAGGGGACTAAATGAAAAACTGTTTTTT. This sequence encodes CASRGLNEKLFF. The rearrangement links TRBV12-3 or TRBV12-4 to TRBJ1-4, with a tentative D call TRBD1 (5 bases). CDR3 length: 12 residues. Trimming left V 6 bases short and J 5 bases short, with 7 bases between.

The rearrangement links TRBV15 to TRBJ2-2; TRBD2 might be the D (5 bases). The germline V and J ends were trimmed by 7 bases and 0 bases, with 12 bases remaining between them. Germline values: CDR1 LNHNV, CDR2 YYDKDF (reference sequence). This CDR3 comprises 15 residues. In nucleotides, the CDR3 is TGTGCCACCACCCCGGGGAATACGAACACCGGGGAGCTGTTTTTT. Translated, it gives CATTPGNTNTGELFF.

The chain couples TRBV5-8 to TRBJ2-5; D is possibly TRBD1 (6 bases). Trimming took 6 bases from V and 9 from J, leaving 21 bases between them. The CDR3 spans 14 residues. Germline V gives CDR1 SGHTS, CDR2 YDEGEE. The CDR3 sequence: CASINQGFAEAQYF. The CDR3 DNA sequence: TGTGCCAGCATCAACCAGGGGTTCGCCGAGGCCCAGTACTTC.

The chain combines TRBV29-1 with TRBJ2-3; 12 nucleotides line up with TRBD2. Germline CDR1 reads SQVTM; CDR2 reads ANQGSEA. The CDR3 extends over 16 amino acids. Trimming at V came to 6 bases and at J to 4 bases, leaving 11 bases not matched to a gene. The CDR3 bases are TGCAGCGTCGGAGCTAGCGGGGGGGTTTTTCCAGATACGCAGTATTTT. Protein: CSVGASGGVFPDTQYF.

The chain is built from TRBV23-1 and TRBJ2-7; 11 bases match TRBD2. TRBV23-1 is marked as an open reading frame, function uncertain. This CDR3 region has 16 residues. The junction had 6 bases not matched to a gene; V was cut back by 3 bases and J by 2 bases. CDR3 DNA sequence: TGCGCCAGCAGTCATCACCTAGCGGGAGGCCCCTACGAGCAGTACTTC. This translates into CASSHHLAGGPYEQYF.

For this clone: The junction departs from germline at one end; a sequencing error may be responsible. The chain joins TRBV7-7 to TRBJ2-2, with D possibly being TRBD2 (5 bases). Germline lookup yields CDR1 SSHAT and CDR2 FNYEAQ (reference sequence). The CDR3 is 12 residues long. CDR3 coding DNA: TGTGCTAGCAGCCTCGGGGCCGGGGAGCTGTTTTTT. Translated: CASSLGAGELFF. Supplemented by reference TRBV7-7 and TRBJ2-2, the full variable domain reads GAGVSQSPRYKVTKRGQDVTLRCDPISSHATLYWYQQALGQGPEFLTYFNYEAQPDKSGLPSDRFSAERPEGSISTLTIQRTEQRDSAMYRCASSLGAGELFFGEGSRLTVL.

The chain combines TRBV24-1 with TRBJ2-7, with 8 bases aligning to TRBD1. V lost 3 bases, J lost 4 bases, and 10 bases stayed unmatched. The germline V gene encodes CDR1 KGHDR and CDR2 SFDVKD. The CDR3 has 16 amino acids. The CDR3 region has the DNA TGTGCCACCAGTGATACCGGACAGGGCCGATGGTACGAGCAGTACTTC. Translated, it gives CATSDTGQGRWYEQYF.

This clone has just one count. The chain links TRBV7-9 to TRBJ2-1; D is uncertain. Trimming removed 5 bases from V and 5 bases from J, with 7 bases in between. This CDR3 spans 12 amino acids. Germline V gene data show CDR1 as SEHNR and CDR2 as FQNEAQ (reference sequence). In DNA form, the CDR3 reads TGTGCCAGCAGCCTCCGGGACAATGAGCAGTTCTTC. Protein: CASSLRDNEQFF. Based on the CDR3 plus reference TRBV7-9 and TRBJ2-1, the full variable domain is DTGVSQNPRHKITKRGQNVTFRCDPISEHNRLYWYRQTLGQGPEFLTYFQNEAQLEKSRLLSDRFSAERPKGSFSTLEIQRTEQGDSAMYLCASSLRDNEQFFGPGTRLTVL.

V is TRBV3-1 (or the pseudogene TRBV3-2) and J is TRBJ2-1; TRBD2 matches at 7 bases. The CDR3 totals 16 residues. The V gene's germline CDR1 is LGHDT and CDR2 YNNKEL (reference sequence). V lost 0 bases and J lost 3; bases outside the gene matches: 5. CDR3 sequence reads: CASSQDERGFYNEQFF. The CDR3 nucleotides read TGTGCCAGCAGCCAAGACGAGCGGGGCTTCTACAATGAGCAGTTCTTC.